Sequencing of this T cell receptor (beta chain) was carried out in a study of cytomegalovirus exposure and HLA in healthy donors. Looking at the study overall: In a later analysis, the 100 to 150 validation repertoires were reported to have used the same platform as the approximately 670 first-cohort repertoires.

TCRdb's table, derived via immunoSEQ multiplex PCR, lists solely in-frame clones and lacks some. The table lists some 140,000 clones, 89% of them singletons. This clone has just a few counts. Its antigen is as yet unknown. General observations from the study: First-cohort TCR clusters were later found to tend to co-occur in the 90 to 150 validation repertoires. TCR sequences were mostly rare, though some public TCRs occurred in many donors. According to the study, around 150 TCR beta chains were cytomegalovirus-associated.

CDR3 length equals 16 residues. The germline CDR1 and CDR2 sequences are MDHEN and SYDVKM. V was cut by 8 bases and J by 2 bases, with 16 bases left in between. This sequence joins TRBV28 and TRBJ1-6; unclear D gene. This TCR was sampled from a woman in her late teens or twenties in good health and CMV-seropositive. Sequencing input: PBMCs. The CDR3 loop reads CASLETGTAYNSPLHF. The CDR3 DNA reads as TGTGCCAGCTTAGAAACCGGTACAGCCTATAATTCACCCCTCCACTTT.